The T cell receptor beta chain described here comes from a study of blood T cell repertoires in COVID-19. Study-level background: COVID-19 samples from acute and convalescent phases originated in the United States, Italy and Spain. The cDNA or gDNA used as material had been derived from T cells, B-cell-depleted T cells, or PBMCs.

CDR1 is MNHNS and CDR2 is SASEGT in the germline V gene. This CDR3 has 16 residues. V was pared by 2 bases and J by 1 base, with 14 bases between. In the source study's methods: It was from reference gene primer amplification that nucleated cell counts were estimated. The protocol was immunoSEQ multiplex PCR, while the TCRdb copy is restricted to in-frame clones and leaves out a portion. Clone size and the V and J calls come from that table; the DNA yielded D and trimming. The sample lists 150,000 or so clones; around 85% were seen once. The chain carries TRBV6-1 and TRBJ1-1, with a weak D call TRBD1 (5 bases). The sequence was collected from a man aged 55 to 70 who had recovered from COVID-19. Sequenced: peripheral blood. The CDR3: CASSEWRGNGNTEAFF. The DNA for the CDR3 is TGTGCCAGCAGTGAATGGAGGGGAAACGGGAACACTGAAGCTTTCTTT.